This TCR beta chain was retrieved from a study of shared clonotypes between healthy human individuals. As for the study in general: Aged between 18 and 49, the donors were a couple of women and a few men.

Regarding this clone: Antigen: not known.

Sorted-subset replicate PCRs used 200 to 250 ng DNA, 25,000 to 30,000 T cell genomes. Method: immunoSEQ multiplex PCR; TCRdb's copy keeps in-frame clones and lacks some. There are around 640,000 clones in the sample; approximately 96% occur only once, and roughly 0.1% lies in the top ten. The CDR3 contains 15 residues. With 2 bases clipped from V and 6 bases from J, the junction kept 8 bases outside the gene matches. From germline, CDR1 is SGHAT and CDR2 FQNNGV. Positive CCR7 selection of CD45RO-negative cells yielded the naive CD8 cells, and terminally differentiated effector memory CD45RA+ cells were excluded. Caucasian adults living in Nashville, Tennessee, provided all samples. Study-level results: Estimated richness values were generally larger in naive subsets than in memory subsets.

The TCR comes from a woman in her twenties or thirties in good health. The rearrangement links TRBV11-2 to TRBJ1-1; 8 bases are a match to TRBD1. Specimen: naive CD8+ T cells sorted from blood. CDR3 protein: CASSLKAGQGAEAFF. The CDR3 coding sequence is TGTGCCAGCAGCTTAAAGGCCGGACAGGGCGCTGAAGCTTTCTTT. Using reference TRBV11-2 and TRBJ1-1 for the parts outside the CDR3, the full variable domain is EAGVAQSPRYKIIEKRQSVAFWCNPISGHATLYWYQQILGQGPKLLIQFQNNGVVDDSQLPKDRFSAERLKGVDSTLKIQPAKLEDSAVYLCASSLKAGQGAEAFFGQGTRLTVV.